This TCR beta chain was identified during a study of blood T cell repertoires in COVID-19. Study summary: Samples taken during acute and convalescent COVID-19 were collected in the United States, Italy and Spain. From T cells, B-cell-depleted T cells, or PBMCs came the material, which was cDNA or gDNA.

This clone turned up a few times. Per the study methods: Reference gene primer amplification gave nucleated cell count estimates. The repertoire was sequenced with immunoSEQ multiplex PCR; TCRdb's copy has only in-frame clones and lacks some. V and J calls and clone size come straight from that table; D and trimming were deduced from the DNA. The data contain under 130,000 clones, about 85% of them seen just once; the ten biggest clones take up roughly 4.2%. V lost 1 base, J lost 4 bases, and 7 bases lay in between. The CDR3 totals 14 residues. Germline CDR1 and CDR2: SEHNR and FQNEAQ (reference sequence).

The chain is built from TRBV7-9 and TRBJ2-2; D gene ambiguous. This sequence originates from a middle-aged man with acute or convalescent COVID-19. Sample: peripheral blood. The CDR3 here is CASSLGAVTGELFF. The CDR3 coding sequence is TGTGCCAGCAGCTTAGGGGCTGTCACCGGGGAGCTGTTTTTT. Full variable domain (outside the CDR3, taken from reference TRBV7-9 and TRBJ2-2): DTGVSQNPRHKITKRGQNVTFRCDPISEHNRLYWYRQTLGQGPEFLTYFQNEAQLEKSRLLSDRFSAERPKGSFSTLEIQRTEQGDSAMYLCASSLGAVTGELFFGEGSRLTVL.